The source of this T cell receptor (beta chain) is a study of regulatory T cells in long-lasting Graves disease. This clonotype was observed at least ten times. Its antigen is still unknown. The study's findings and limits: Persistent disease showed a preference for TRBV28, TRBJ1-2 and TRBJ2-5.

With 0 bases clipped from V and 7 bases from J, the junction kept 5 bases outside the gene matches. This CDR3 has 16 residues. Germline V lookup: CDR1 SGHTA, CDR2 FQGNSA. The time point denotes: newly diagnosed GD, antithyroid drugs for less than 3 months. Extracted RNA from PBMCs served as the source of the TCR library. In building TCR beta libraries, iRepertoire HTBI primers were used together with Arm-PCR of CDR3 regions. MiXCR, run by TCRdb on the multiplex PCR reads, gives a single entry per CDR3 protein. The table has roughly 500,000 distinct CDR3 sequences, less than 15% seen once. The data were also submitted as part of a second study, on T cells in Graves' hyperthyroidism and ophthalmopathy.

This specimen consisted of peripheral blood mononuclear cells (PBMCs), obtained at new diagnosis, from a patient treated with antithyroid drugs. The chain links TRBV7-2 to TRBJ2-3, with 12 bases matching TRBD1. The sequence came from a man aged 25-40 years with Graves disease. CDR3 loop: CASSLAGTGGAYTQYF. The CDR3 bases are TGTGCCAGCAGCTTAGCGGGGACAGGGGGCGCGTATACGCAGTATTTT.